One sample yielded the 12 T cell receptor beta chains listed below, sequenced in a study of vaccination and CD4 T cells after COVID-19. Treatment defined: roughly 10-day PBMC culture with coronavirus spike peptide pools or control peptides (ViraFEST assay). The Oncomine TCR Beta short-read assay sequenced DNA from cultured CD4+ T cells. TCRdb redid the calling of the PCR reads with MiXCR, one entry per CDR3 protein. This table has approximately 15,000 distinct CDR3 sequences, roughly two fifths appearing once. No antigen has been identified for these receptors. The sample was cultured CD4+ T cells from blood. These receptors were obtained from a human donor with COVID-19.

V and J are TRBV10-1 and TRBJ2-1; unclear D gene. The CDR3 totals 15 residues. V gave up 4 bases and J gave up 4 bases, with 14 bases separating them. Germline V gene data show CDR1 as WNHNN and CDR2 as SYGVQD (reference sequence). This CDR3 is CASSARRNQYNEQFF. The CDR3 region has the DNA TGCGCCAGCAGTGCTCGTAGGAATCAGTACAATGAGCAGTTCTTC.

This chain joins TRBV12-3 or TRBV12-4 and TRBJ1-2; the match to TRBD1 covers 9 bases. CDR3 length: 15 residues. Trimming removed 0 bases from V and 6 bases from J; junction bases left unmatched: 5. The CDR3 here is CASSLAPQGADGYTF. CDR3 bases: TGTGCCAGCAGTTTAGCGCCACAGGGGGCGGATGGCTACACCTTC.

CDR3 DNA: TGTGCCAGCAGCCAACTAGGGGAAGAGACCCAGTACTTC. It is translated as CASSQLGEETQYF. The chain carries TRBV5-4 and TRBJ2-5; the D call may be TRBD1 or TRBD2 (5 bases each). The CDR3 length is 13 residues. Germline V lookup: CDR1 SGHNT, CDR2 YYREEE (reference sequence). Trimming removed 4 bases at V and 3 bases at J, with 10 bases between.

This clonotype has just a few counts. V gene TRBV6-2 or TRBV6-3 combines with J gene TRBJ1-2, with D uncertain. In germline, CDR1 is MNHEY, CDR2 SVGEGT. V was shortened by 4 bases and J by 6 bases, with 18 bases between the two germline ends. This CDR3 spans 15 amino acids. CDR3 in amino acids: CASSSWEGLVDGYTF. The DNA of the CDR3 is TGTGCCAGCAGTTCCTGGGAGGGCCTTGTGGATGGCTACACCTTC.

The gene calls are TRBV6-2 or TRBV6-3 and TRBJ1-6; D not certain. The CDR3 contains 11 residues. V dropped 9 bases and J dropped 17 bases, with 17 bases sitting between them. CDR1 and CDR2 from the germline V gene are MNHEY and SVGEGT. The CDR3: CASSEAIIFHF. CDR3 sequence (DNA): TGTGCCAGTTCGGAGGCAATTATATTCCACTTT.

This sequence joins TRBV6-1 and TRBJ2-1; 14 nucleotides line up with TRBD2. J gave up 2 bases and V 4 bases, and 4 bases lay outside the gene matches. Germline V CDR1 and CDR2: MNHNS, SASEGT. There are 17 residues in the CDR3. The CDR3 here is CASSATSGGATYNEQFF. In DNA, the CDR3 is TGTGCCAGCAGTGCGACTAGCGGGGGGGCCACCTACAATGAGCAGTTCTTC.

The chain combines TRBV7-2 with TRBJ2-4, with D hard to call. Germline V gene lookup returns CDR1 SGHTA and CDR2 FQGNSA. V lost 1 base and J 2 bases, leaving 6 bases between the germline ends. The CDR3 totals 14 residues. CDR3 sequence reads: CASSLVGSKNIQYF. The DNA of the CDR3 is TGTGCCAGCAGCTTAGTGGGTTCCAAAAACATTCAGTACTTC.

The rearrangement joins TRBV6-1 to TRBJ2-5; D gene ambiguous. This CDR3 spans 13 amino acids. Trimming stripped 6 bases from V and 4 bases from J, with 12 bases between. Germline CDR1 and CDR2: MNHNS and SASEGT. DNA for the CDR3: TGTGCCAGCAGAATTCCGGGTAGAGAGACCCAGTACTTC. Translating it yields CASRIPGRETQYF.

The chain recombines TRBV7-2 with TRBJ2-5; the D gene is possibly TRBD1 (6 bases). V dropped 10 bases and J dropped 5 bases, with 17 bases sitting between them. Germline V gene sequence: CDR1 SGHTA, CDR2 FQGNSA. The CDR3 contains 13 residues. CDR3 sequence: CATRAGAPETQYF. CDR3 nucleotide sequence: TGTGCCACCCGGGCAGGGGCACCGGAGACCCAGTACTTC.

This chain links TRBV5-1 with TRBJ2-5, with TRBD1 matching 7 bases. Germline-derived CDR1 and CDR2 are SGHRS and YFSETQ. Losses at the gene ends were 2 bases for V and 5 bases for J; bases not matched to a gene: 3. This CDR3 spans 13 amino acids. The CDR3 loop is CASSLQGRETQYF. The CDR3 region has the DNA TGCGCCAGCAGCTTACAGGGGCGTGAGACCCAGTACTTC.

This clonotype appeared a few times. The V gene is TRBV25-1, the J gene TRBJ2-3, with D possibly being TRBD2 (5 bases). CDR1 is MGHDK and CDR2 is SYGVNS in the germline V gene. This CDR3 has 15 residues. Trimming cost V 6 bases and J 0 bases, with 13 bases left between them. The CDR3 here is CASRTGRESTDTQYF. CDR3 bases: TGTGCCAGCAGGACTGGACGGGAAAGCACAGATACGCAGTATTTT.

This clonotype occurred once. The V gene is TRBV28, the J gene TRBJ2-7; 9 nucleotides match TRBD1. With V trimmed by 6 bases and J by 4 bases, 10 bases remained unmatched. The CDR3 runs 15 residues. Germline CDR1 is MDHEN and CDR2 is SYDVKM. CDR3 sequence (DNA): TGTGCCAGCAGCCACACCGGGACAGGGTTTTACGAGCAGTACTTC. Its protein product is CASSHTGTGFYEQYF.